Shown below are 30 T cell receptor beta chains from a single sample sequenced in a study of blood T cell repertoires in COVID-19. The table came from immunoSEQ multiplex PCR; TCRdb's copy has only in-frame clones and leaves some out. The sample comprises over 300,000 clones, more than 75% of which are singletons, and 1.5% to 2% rests with the top ten. The sequenced sample consisted of peripheral blood. All receptors come from a woman aged 45 to 65 with acute or convalescent COVID-19.

The rearrangement joins TRBV20-1 to TRBJ2-5; the D gene is possibly TRBD1 (6 bases). V lost 3 bases and J lost 7, with 24 bases in between. The CDR3 length is 16 residues. Germline V gene lookup returns CDR1 DFQATT and CDR2 SNEGSKA (reference sequence). CDR3 sequence: CSASVAAKRLGATQYF. CDR3 nucleotide sequence: TGCAGTGCTAGTGTCGCCGCCAAGCGTCTGGGGGCGACCCAGTACTTC.

The chain uses TRBV19 and TRBJ2-2; D uncertain. The germline V gene has CDR1 LNHDA and CDR2 SQIVND (reference sequence). V was clipped by 4 bases and J by 2 bases, with 11 bases between them. CDR3 length: 15 amino acids. The CDR3 DNA follows: TGTGCCAGTAGTACTAAAGATTATAACACCGGGGAGCTGTTTTTT. Translated: CASSTKDYNTGELFF.

The V call is TRBV28, the J call TRBJ1-4; tentative D call: TRBD1 (5 bases). The length of the CDR3 is 15 residues. V was shortened by 6 bases and J by 6 bases, with 17 bases between the two germline ends. Germline lookup yields CDR1 MDHEN and CDR2 SYDVKM. CDR3 loop: CASSFPGYRDEKLFF. In nucleotides, the CDR3 is TGTGCCAGCAGCTTCCCAGGGTACAGAGATGAAAAACTGTTTTTT.

The genes are TRBV5-5 and TRBJ1-5; 7 nucleotides align to TRBD1. V lost 1 base and J lost 4; bases outside the gene matches: 8. Germline V gene data show CDR1 as SGHKS and CDR2 as YYEKEE (reference sequence). This CDR3 region has 16 residues. In nucleotides, the CDR3 is TGTGCCAGCAGCTTGAGATTAGTGACAGGGAATCAGCCCCAGCATTTT. Amino acids: CASSLRLVTGNQPQHF.

V and J are TRBV7-8 and TRBJ1-5; weak D call: TRBD1 (5 bases). The germline V gene encodes CDR1 SGHVS and CDR2 FQNEAQ. The CDR3 is 15 residues long. Trimming removed 2 bases from V and 4 bases from J, with 12 bases in between. CDR3: CASSLSGGLNQPQHF. CDR3 in DNA: TGTGCCAGCAGCTTATCGGGGGGATTAAATCAGCCCCAGCATTTT.

The chain joins TRBV28 to TRBJ2-7; 9 bases match TRBD2. The CDR3 consists of 15 residues. Germline CDR1 reads MDHEN; CDR2 reads SYDVKM. Trimming cost V 6 bases and J 0 bases; bases outside gene matches: 6. CDR3 in DNA: TGTGCCAGCAGGCTAGCGGGACCCTTCTCCTACGAGCAGTACTTC. Its translation is CASRLAGPFSYEQYF.

V and J are TRBV7-3 and TRBJ1-1, with 7 bases fitting TRBD1. The CDR3 consists of 13 residues. CDR1 is SGHTA, CDR2 FQGTGA, per germline. The V and J ends lost 3 bases and 6 bases, in that order; junction bases with no gene match: 4. CDR3 coding DNA: TGTGCCAGCAGCTTTAGACAGGGCTCTGAAGCTTTCTTT. Its protein is CASSFRQGSEAFF.

This clone was recorded only once. The CDR3 bases are TGTGCCAGCAGTTTACTGGGGGCGGGTGGAAACACCATATATTTT. It yields the protein CASSLLGAGGNTIYF. The chain is built from TRBV28 and TRBJ1-3, with a tentative D call TRBD1 (6 bases). Germline CDR1 and CDR2: MDHEN and SYDVKM. Trimming shortened V by 2 bases and J by 3 bases, and 11 bases separated the two germline ends. The CDR3 is made up of 15 amino acids.

In this sample, this clone turned up once. Germline is not matched at one junction end, which may reflect a read error. V gene TRBV7-7 combines with J gene TRBJ2-1, with TRBD1 identical over 10 bases. CDR3 size: 15 residues. In germline, CDR1 is SSHAT, CDR2 FNYEAQ (reference sequence). CDR3 region: CASSYGQGEYNEQFF. The CDR3 DNA is TGTGCTAGCAGCTACGGACAGGGGGAATACAATGAGCAGTTCTTC.

This chain links TRBV5-1 with TRBJ2-3, with TRBD2 as a possible D gene (5 bases). This CDR3 is built from 13 residues. Germline V gene data show CDR1 as SGHRS and CDR2 as YFSETQ. V gave up 3 bases and J gave up 4 bases, with 9 bases separating them. DNA for the CDR3: TGCGCCAGCAGCTCTTCGGGGTCAGATACGCAGTATTTT. As protein: CASSSSGSDTQYF.

V and J are TRBV27 and TRBJ2-1; TRBD2 matches 8 bases. CDR1 and CDR2 (germline): MNHEY, SMNVEV (reference sequence). The ends lost 5 bases at V and 7 bases at J; junction bases unmatched: 10. This CDR3 has 15 amino acids. CDR3 residues: CASSPHALAANEQFF. The CDR3 coding sequence is TGTGCCAGCAGTCCCCACGCACTAGCGGCGAATGAGCAGTTCTTC.

The chain recombines TRBV7-2 with TRBJ1-1, with D tentatively TRBD1 (5 bases). Per the germline V gene, CDR1 is SGHTA and CDR2 is FQGNSA. CDR3 length equals 13 residues. The V end was cut by 8 bases, the J end by 0 bases, with 10 bases between. Written as DNA, the CDR3 is TGTGCCAGCTCCTGGGGCTTGAACACTGAAGCTTTCTTT. It codes for CASSWGLNTEAFF. The whole variable domain, filled in from reference TRBV7-2 and TRBJ1-1, reads GAGVSQSPSNKVTEKGKDVELRCDPISGHTALYWYRQSLGQGLEFLIYFQGNSAPDKSGLPSDRFSAERTGGSVSTLTIQRTQQEDSAVYLCASSWGLNTEAFFGQGTRLTVV.

The chain carries TRBV29-1 and TRBJ1-1, with 7 bases identical to TRBD1. The CDR3 sequence is 13 residues long. In germline, CDR1 is SQVTM, CDR2 ANQGSEA. After removal of 7 bases from V and 1 base from J, the junction contained 6 bases not matched to a gene. This chain's CDR3 is CSGTGTANTEAFF. The CDR3, as DNA: TGCAGCGGCACCGGGACAGCGAACACTGAAGCTTTCTTT. Drawing the rest from reference TRBV29-1 and TRBJ1-1, the complete variable domain is SAVISQKPSRDICQRGTSLTIQCQVDSQVTMMFWYRQQPGQSLTLIATANQGSEATYESGFVIDKFPISRPNLTFSTLTVSNMSPEDSSIYLCSGTGTANTEAFFGQGTRLTVV.

The chain uses TRBV19 and TRBJ2-3, with 8 bases matching TRBD1. The germline gives CDR1 LNHDA, CDR2 SQIVND (reference sequence). J gave up 6 bases and V 10 bases, and 18 bases lay outside the gene matches. CDR3 size: 16 residues. The CDR3 loop is CAIAAERTGLEDTQYF. CDR3 DNA: TGTGCCATCGCCGCCGAGCGGACAGGGCTTGAGGATACGCAGTATTTT. Filled out from reference TRBV19 and TRBJ2-3, the complete variable domain reads DGGITQSPKYLFRKEGQNVTLSCEQNLNHDAMYWYRQDPGQGLRLIYYSQIVNDFQKGDIAEGYSVSREKKESFPLTVTSAQKNPTAFYLCAIAAERTGLEDTQYFGPGTRLTVL.

This clone appeared a single time. The rearrangement uses TRBV18 and TRBJ2-7; 7 bases match TRBD1. Germline-derived CDR1 and CDR2 are KGHSH and LQKENI. V shed 3 bases and J 3 bases; nucleotides not matched to a gene: 5. The CDR3 contains 14 residues. For the CDR3, the DNA is TGTGCCAGCTCACCGTCGACAGGGTTCTACGAGCAGTACTTC. Translating gives CASSPSTGFYEQYF.

The rearrangement links TRBV28 to TRBJ1-1; D gene uncertain. Germline CDR1 reads MDHEN; CDR2 reads SYDVKM. V lost 3 bases, J lost 8 bases, and 10 bases lay in between. CDR3 length: 12 amino acids. This CDR3 reads CASSFGREEAFF. The CDR3 DNA follows: TGTGCCAGCAGTTTCGGCCGGGAGGAAGCTTTCTTT.

V is TRBV18 and J is TRBJ2-7; D is undetermined. The germline V gene has CDR1 KGHSH and CDR2 LQKENI. There are 14 residues in the CDR3. With 5 bases removed from V and 0 bases from J, the gap between germline ends came to 11 bases. CDR3 in DNA: TGTGCCAGCTCAGCCACTAAAGGCTCCTACGAGCAGTACTTC. Amino acid sequence: CASSATKGSYEQYF.

This rearrangement joins TRBV2 to TRBJ2-6; possibly TRBD1 for D (7 bases). From germline, CDR1 is SNHLY and CDR2 FYNNEI. The CDR3 is 18 amino acids. V lost 8 bases, J lost 1 base, and 21 bases lay in between. The CDR3 nucleotides read TGTGCCAGCTTTCGGTTGACAGGGACTTTTTCTGGGGCCAACGTCCTGACTTTC. Its protein is CASFRLTGTFSGANVLTF.

This clone was observed a few times. J is TRBJ1-4 and V is TRBV19; D gene unclear. This CDR3 has 12 residues. CDR1 is LNHDA and CDR2 is SQIVND in the germline V gene (reference sequence). The ends were cut back, 1 base at V and 10 bases at J, with 7 bases in the middle. Here the CDR3 reads CASSIGAGKLFF. DNA for the CDR3: TGTGCCAGTAGTATAGGCGCGGGAAAACTGTTTTTT.

This clone has a single count. The V gene is TRBV2, the J gene TRBJ1-5, with D tentatively TRBD1 (6 bases). The CDR3 runs to 15 residues. Trimming shortened V by 5 bases and J by 4 bases, and 15 bases separated the two germline ends. In germline, CDR1 is SNHLY, CDR2 FYNNEI. The CDR3 region has the DNA TGTGCCAGCAGTCACGACAGGTGGGAAAATCAGCCCCAGCATTTT. It yields the protein CASSHDRWENQPQHF.

The gene calls are TRBV29-1 and TRBJ1-1; TRBD1 is a possible D gene (5 bases). V lost 5 bases and J lost 1, with 8 bases in between. The CDR3 totals 12 residues. The germline V gene encodes CDR1 SQVTM and CDR2 ANQGSEA. DNA for the CDR3: TGCAGCGTTTCTAGGGGGAACACTGAAGCTTTCTTT. Protein: CSVSRGNTEAFF.

The chain is built from TRBV19 and TRBJ2-7, with TRBD2 matching 11 bases. J lost 2 bases, V lost 5 bases, and 5 bases had no gene match. This CDR3 is built from 15 residues. CDR1 LNHDA and CDR2 SQIVND come from the germline V gene (reference sequence). The DNA for the CDR3 is TGTGCCAGTAGTTTCGGTAGCGGGAGGGCCTACGAGCAGTACTTC. Residues: CASSFGSGRAYEQYF.

The rearrangement joins TRBV18 to TRBJ2-5; TRBD2 matches at 14 bases. The junction had 4 bases not matched to a gene; V was cut back by 6 bases and J by 4 bases. CDR3 length: 15 amino acids. Germline V gene sequence: CDR1 KGHSH, CDR2 LQKENI. The CDR3 nucleotides are TGTGCCAGCTCCAGAGGACTAGCGGGAGGAGAGACCCAGTACTTC. Protein product: CASSRGLAGGETQYF.

The V and J genes are TRBV6-2 or TRBV6-3 and TRBJ2-7; TRBD2 matches 12 bases. This CDR3 has 16 residues. Germline CDR1 and CDR2: MNHEY and SVGEGT. V lost 4 bases and J lost 4; bases outside the gene matches: 8. In nucleotides, the CDR3 is TGTGCCAGCAGTTTCAGGACTAGCGGGAATCAATACGAGCAGTACTTC. As protein: CASSFRTSGNQYEQYF.

The chain recombines TRBV10-3 with TRBJ1-1; 9 bases line up with TRBD1. The CDR3 spans 17 residues. J was trimmed by 3 bases and V by 10 bases; bases with no gene match: 18. Germline CDR1 reads ENHRY; CDR2 reads SYGVKD. CDR3 DNA: TGTGCCAGCCGACGACTTTGGACAGGGGAAGGGGACACTGAAGCTTTCTTT. Encoded protein: CASRRLWTGEGDTEAFF.

The chain recombines TRBV15 with TRBJ1-2; TRBD1 matches 8 bases. V was pared by 5 bases and J by 4 bases, with 6 bases of the junction left unmatched. The CDR3 contains 14 residues. CDR1 is LNHNV and CDR2 is YYDKDF in the germline V gene (reference sequence). The CDR3 sequence is CATSGAGGFYGYTF. The CDR3 DNA follows: TGTGCCACCAGCGGGGCAGGGGGCTTCTATGGCTACACCTTC.

V usage is TRBV4-2 and J usage is TRBJ2-3; a weak D match, TRBD2 (6 bases). The V gene lost 0 bases and the J gene lost 4 bases, with 17 bases spanning the gap. Germline loops: CDR1 LGHNA, CDR2 YNFKEQ. The CDR3 is made up of 17 amino acids. CDR3 residues: CASSQDGTGDVADTQYF. The CDR3 nucleotides read TGTGCCAGCAGCCAAGATGGTACGGGAGATGTCGCAGATACGCAGTATTTT.

In its sample, this clone was seen once. The CDR3 DNA reads TGTGCCAGTTCCAGGGGTGGCGCGAACACTGAAGCTTTCTTT. Encoded protein: CASSRGGANTEAFF. V and J are TRBV19 and TRBJ1-1; a possible D gene is TRBD1 (6 bases). Germline values: CDR1 LNHDA, CDR2 SQIVND (reference sequence). The V end was cut by 8 bases, the J end by 1 base, with 14 bases between. The CDR3 has 14 residues.

This chain connects TRBV6-2 or TRBV6-3 to TRBJ2-1; possibly TRBD2 for D (5 bases). V lost 0 bases to trimming and J lost 7 bases, with 10 bases between them. CDR3 length: 14 amino acids. Germline V gives CDR1 MNHEY, CDR2 SVGEGT. CDR3 coding DNA: TGTGCCAGCAGTTACTCATTACTAGTTAATGAGCAGTTCTTC. Its translation is CASSYSLLVNEQFF.

The V call is TRBV6-5, the J call TRBJ2-7; TRBD1 matches 9 bases. There are 15 residues in the CDR3. Germline loops: CDR1 MNHEY, CDR2 SVGAGI. With 6 bases clipped from V and 3 bases from J, the junction kept 9 bases outside the gene matches. DNA for the CDR3: TGTGCCAGCAGAAGACCGGGACAGGGACTCTACGAGCAGTACTTC. Its translation: CASRRPGQGLYEQYF.